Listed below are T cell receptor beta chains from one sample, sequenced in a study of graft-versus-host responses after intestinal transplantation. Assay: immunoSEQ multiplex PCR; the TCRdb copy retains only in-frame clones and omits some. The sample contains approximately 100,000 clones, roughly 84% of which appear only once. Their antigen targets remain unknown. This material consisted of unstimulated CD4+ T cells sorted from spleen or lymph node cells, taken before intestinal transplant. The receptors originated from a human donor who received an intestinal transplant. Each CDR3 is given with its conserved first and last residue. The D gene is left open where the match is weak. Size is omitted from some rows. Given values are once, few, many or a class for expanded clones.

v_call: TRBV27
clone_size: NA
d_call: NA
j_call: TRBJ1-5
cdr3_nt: TGTGCCAGCAGTTTAAGACACAAGAATCAGCCCCAGCATTTT
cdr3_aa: CASSLRHKNQPQHF

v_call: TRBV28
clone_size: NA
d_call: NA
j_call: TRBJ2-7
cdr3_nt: TGTGCCAGCAGTTTATTGGGACCCTACGAGCAGTACTTC
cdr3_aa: CASSLLGPYEQYF

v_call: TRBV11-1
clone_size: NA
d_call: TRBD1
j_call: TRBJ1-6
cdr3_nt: TGTGCCAGCAGCGGAGTCGGACAGGGAAATTCACCCCTCCACTTT
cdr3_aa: CASSGVGQGNSPLHF

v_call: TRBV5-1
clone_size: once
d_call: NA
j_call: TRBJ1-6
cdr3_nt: TGCGCCAGCAGCTTAGAGGGCCATAATTCACCCCTCCACTTT
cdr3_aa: CASSLEGHNSPLHF

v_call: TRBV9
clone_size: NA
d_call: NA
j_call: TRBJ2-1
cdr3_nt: TGTGCCAGCAGCCCCTCCCCTAGGGTGGAGAATGAGCAGTTCTTC
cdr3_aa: CASSPSPRVENEQFF

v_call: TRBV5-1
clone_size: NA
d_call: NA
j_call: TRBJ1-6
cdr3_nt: TGTGCCAGCAGCCAAGGGGTTTCACCCCTCCACTTT
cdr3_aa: CASSQGVSPLHF

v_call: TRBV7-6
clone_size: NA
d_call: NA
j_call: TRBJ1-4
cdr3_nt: TGTGCCAGCAGCTGGAGGGGCCGGGGCGAAAAACTGTTTTTT
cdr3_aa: CASSWRGRGEKLFF

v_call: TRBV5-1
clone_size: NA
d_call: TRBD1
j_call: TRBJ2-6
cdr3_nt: TGCGCCAGCAGCTCCACAGGGGCCGGGGCCAACGTCCTGACTTTC
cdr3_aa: CASSSTGAGANVLTF

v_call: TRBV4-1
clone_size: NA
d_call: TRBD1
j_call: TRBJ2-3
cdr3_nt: TGCGCCAGCAGCCAACTACAGGGGGCTGGCACAGATACGCAGTATTTT
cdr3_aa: CASSQLQGAGTDTQYF

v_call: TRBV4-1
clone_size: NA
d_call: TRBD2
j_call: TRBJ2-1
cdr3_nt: TGCGCCAGCAGCCAACTAGCGGGAGGGAGGGATGAGCAGTTCTTC
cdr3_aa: CASSQLAGGRDEQFF

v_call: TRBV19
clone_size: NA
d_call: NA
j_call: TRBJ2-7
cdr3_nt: TGTGCCAGTAGTATAGACTCTAGGAACGAGCAGTACTTC
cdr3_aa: CASSIDSRNEQYF

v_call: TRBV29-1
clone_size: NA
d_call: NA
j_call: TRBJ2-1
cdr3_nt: TGCAGCGTTGACAGTTCTGGTCGGCAGTTCTTC
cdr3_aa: CSVDSSGRQFF

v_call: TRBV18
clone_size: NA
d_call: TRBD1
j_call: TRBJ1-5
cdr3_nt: TGTGCCAGCTCGGGAACAGGGGGCAATCAGCCCCAGCATTTT
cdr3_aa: CASSGTGGNQPQHF

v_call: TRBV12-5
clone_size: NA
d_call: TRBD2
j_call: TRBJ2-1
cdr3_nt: TGTGCTAGTGGTCCCCTTGGAGGGAGCGGGAGGGCCGGGTACAATGAGCAGTTCTTC
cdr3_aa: CASGPLGGSGRAGYNEQFF

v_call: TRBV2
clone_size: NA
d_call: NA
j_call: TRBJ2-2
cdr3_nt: TGTGCCAGCAGTGAACAGGGGGGGGCCGGGGAGCTGTTTTTT
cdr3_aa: CASSEQGGAGELFF

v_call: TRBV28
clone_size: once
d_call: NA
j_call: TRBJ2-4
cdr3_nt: TGTGCCAGCAGTTCCCCGGGACAAGTGATAGCCAAAAACATTCAGTACTTC
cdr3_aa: CASSSPGQVIAKNIQYF

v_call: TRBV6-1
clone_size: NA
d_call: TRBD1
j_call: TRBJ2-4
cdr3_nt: TGTGCCAGCAGAGAGGGACAGGGAAAAAACATTCAGTACTTC
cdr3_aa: CASREGQGKNIQYF

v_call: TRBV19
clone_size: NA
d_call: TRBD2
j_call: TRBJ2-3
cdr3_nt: TGTGCCAGTAGTATAGAAGCGGGATCGAAAGATACGCAGTATTTT
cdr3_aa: CASSIEAGSKDTQYF

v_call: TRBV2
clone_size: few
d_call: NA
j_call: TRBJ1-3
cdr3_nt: TGTGCCAGCAGAGGACAAATCTTCTCTGGAAACACCATATATTTT
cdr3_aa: CASRGQIFSGNTIYF

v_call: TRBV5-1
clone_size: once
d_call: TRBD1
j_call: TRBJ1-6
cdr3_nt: TGCGCCAGCAGCTTTACAGGGGACGGTTCACCCCTCCACTTT
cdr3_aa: CASSFTGDGSPLHF

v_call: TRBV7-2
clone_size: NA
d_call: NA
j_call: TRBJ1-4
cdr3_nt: TGTGCCAGCGGGGGGCGTTATGAAAAACTGTTTTTT
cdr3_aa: CASGGRYEKLFF

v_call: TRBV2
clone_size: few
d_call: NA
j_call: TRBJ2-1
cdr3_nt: TGTGCCAGTCAAGATGGGAGGATCTCCTACAATGAGCAGTTCTTC
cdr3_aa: CASQDGRISYNEQFF

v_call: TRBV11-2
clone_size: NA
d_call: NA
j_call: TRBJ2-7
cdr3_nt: TGTGCCAGCAGCTCCCGCCAGGGTCTGTACGAGCAGTACTTC
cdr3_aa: CASSSRQGLYEQYF

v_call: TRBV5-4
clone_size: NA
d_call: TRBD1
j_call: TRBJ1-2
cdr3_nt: TGTGCCAGCAGCCCGGACAGGGGGCAAGGCTACACCTTC
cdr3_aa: CASSPDRGQGYTF

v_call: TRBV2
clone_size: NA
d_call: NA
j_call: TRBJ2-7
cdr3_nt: TGTGCCAGCAGTGCATTTGGAGGGAACTACGAGCAGTACTTC
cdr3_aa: CASSAFGGNYEQYF

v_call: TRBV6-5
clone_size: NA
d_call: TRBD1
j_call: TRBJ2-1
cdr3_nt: TGTGCCAGCAGTTACTTGGGACAGAATGAGCAGTTCTTC
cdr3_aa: CASSYLGQNEQFF

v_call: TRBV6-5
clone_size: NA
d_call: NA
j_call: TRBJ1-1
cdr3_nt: TGTGCCAGCAGTGGACAGATGAACACTGAAGCTTTCTTT
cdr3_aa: CASSGQMNTEAFF